This TCR beta chain was observed in a study of T cells in Graves' hyperthyroidism and ophthalmopathy. Study-wide context: Once the initial diagnosis was made, peripheral blood was obtained before any treatment. Overall study results and limits: Stable hyperthyroidism and ophthalmopathy were separated using 13 V-J signatures. Among clonotypes expanded in thyroid above 0.001, most were also found in blood. Ophthalmopathy was model-predicted a median roughly 6.3 months pre-onset.

A note on this clonotype: Its antigen is as yet unknown. A much larger clone sits a single nucleotide away, making a read error possible.

V shed 2 bases, J shed 5 bases, and the junction held 6 bases outside the gene matches. The germline gives CDR1 KGHSH, CDR2 LQKENI. This CDR3 spans 14 amino acids. From RNA transcripts, TCR beta CDR3 regions were amplified. The HTBI set primed first-round TCR CDR3 RT-PCR. TCRdb re-analysed the multiplex PCR reads in MiXCR, keeping a single row per CDR3 protein. The sample shows 550,000 to 800,000 distinct CDR3 sequences, roughly 15% of them seen only once. The sequence came from a man aged 18 to 35 with Graves' hyperthyroidism. This chain joins TRBV18 and TRBJ2-7, with 7 bases identical to TRBD1. Sequencing input: blood. The CDR3: CASSPLGQLHEQYF. As DNA, the CDR3 is TGTGCCAGCTCACCATTGGGACAGCTCCACGAGCAGTACTTC.